A selection of T cell receptor beta chains follows, all from one sample in a study of beta chain features in type 1 diabetes. Libraries were prepared by immunoSEQ multiplex PCR; TCRdb keeps only in-frame clonotypes and omits some of them. The table has hundreds of thousands of clones, under 70% seen once. The sample taken for sequencing was naive CD4+ T cells from blood. The receptors stem from a man aged 30 to 39 in good health. Each CDR3 is given with its conserved first and last residue. The D gene is left open where the match is weak. Clone size is not always given. Where it is, it says once, few, many or a class for expanded clones.

clone_size,j_call,d_call,v_call,cdr3_aa,cdr3_nt
once,TRBJ2-3,.,TRBV2,CASSEEVKGKDTQYF,TGTGCCAGCAGTGAAGAGGTGAAGGGGAAAGATACGCAGTATTTT
.,TRBJ2-1,TRBD2,TRBV7-2,CASSADGLGYNEQFF,TGTGCCAGCAGCGCGGACGGACTAGGGTACAATGAGCAGTTCTTC
.,TRBJ1-4,.,TRBV7-9,CASSHQGKDEKLFF,TGTGCCAGCAGCCATCAGGGGAAGGATGAAAAACTGTTTTTT
.,TRBJ1-5,.,TRBV5-1,CASSFGGGTDQPQHF,TGCGCCAGCAGCTTTGGCGGCGGCACCGATCAGCCCCAGCATTTT
.,TRBJ2-7,.,TRBV27,CASSLSAGFSLSYEQYF,TGTGCCAGCAGTTTATCTGCGGGCTTTTCGCTTTCCTACGAGCAGTACTTC
few,TRBJ2-3,.,TRBV9,CASSVGRASTRTDTQYF,TGTGCCAGCAGCGTAGGACGGGCGAGCACGCGCACAGATACGCAGTATTTT
.,TRBJ2-7,TRBD1,TRBV10-3,CAIQRTGGGEQYF,TGTGCCATCCAGAGGACAGGCGGAGGCGAGCAGTACTTC
.,TRBJ2-7,.,TRBV30,CAWSYADEQYF,TGTGCCTGGAGTTATGCAGACGAGCAGTACTTC
.,TRBJ2-5,.,TRBV25-1,CASAGQETQYF,TGTGCCAGCGCAGGTCAAGAGACCCAGTACTTC
.,TRBJ2-3,.,TRBV30,CAWSVEGGTDTQYF,TGTGCCTGGAGTGTAGAGGGGGGAACAGATACGCAGTATTTT
.,TRBJ1-2,.,TRBV7-2,CASSPDSNYGYTF,TGTGCCAGCAGCCCGGACAGTAACTATGGCTACACCTTC
.,TRBJ1-1,.,TRBV30,CAWSKQSMTEAFF,TGTGCCTGGAGCAAGCAGTCGATGACTGAAGCTTTCTTT
.,TRBJ2-2,.,TRBV29-1,CSVRRDGTGELFF,TGCAGCGTTCGCAGGGACGGAACCGGGGAGCTGTTTTTT